The sequence of this T cell receptor (beta chain) was determined in a study of graft-versus-host responses after intestinal transplantation. Details on this clone: The antigen is undetermined.

Study-wide findings and caveats: Detected in recipient marrow were GvH clones, some of which were first observed in ileum or blood.

The germline CDR1 and CDR2 sequences are MDHEN and SYDVKM. The CDR3 sequence is 15 residues long. J was trimmed by 5 bases and V by 5 bases; bases with no gene match: 7. TCRdb's table, derived via immunoSEQ multiplex PCR, lists solely in-frame clones and lacks some. The sample shows about 96,000 clones, roughly 92% of them seen only once. The specimen was unstimulated CD4+ T cells sorted from spleen or lymph node cells, collected before intestinal transplant. The origin of this receptor is a human donor who received an intestinal transplant. The chain links TRBV28 to TRBJ2-3; 10 bases match TRBD2. The CDR3 bases are TGTGCCAGCAGTCCAGCGGGAGGGGATCAAGATACGCAGTATTTT. Protein: CASSPAGGDQDTQYF.